The rows below give T cell receptor beta chains drawn from one sample of a study of shared clonotypes between healthy human individuals. Assay used: immunoSEQ multiplex PCR; TCRdb lists only in-frame clones, some missing. The table lists 550,000 to 700,000 clones, roughly 72% of them singletons, with around 1.8% in the top ten. The sequencing input was memory CD4+ T cells sorted from blood. These receptors were obtained from a woman in her twenties or thirties in good health. The CDR3 runs from the conserved cysteine through the conserved F or W. D genes are given only for firm matches. Part of the rows lack a size; the others show once, few, many or a class for expanded clones.

>NA|NA|TRBV18|TRBJ2-5
CASSGTEETQYF
TGTGCCAGCTCCGGGACTGAAGAGACCCAGTACTTC
>NA|TRBD1|TRBV5-1|TRBJ2-7
CASSLGDRDRNEQYF
TGCGCCAGCAGCTTGGGGGACAGGGATAGGAACGAGCAGTACTTC
>NA|NA|TRBV14|TRBJ2-7
CASSQARAGVQYF
TGTGCCAGCAGCCAAGCTAGGGCCGGGGTGCAGTACTTC
>once|NA|TRBV10-2|TRBJ2-7
CASSESWGQYF
TGCGCCAGCAGTGAGTCTTGGGGGCAGTACTTC
>NA|NA|TRBV11-2|TRBJ1-3
CASSLNAGISGNTIYF
TGTGCCAGCAGCTTAAATGCAGGCATATCTGGAAACACCATATATTTT
>NA|TRBD1|TRBV5-1|TRBJ2-3
CASSLFGQETSTDTQYF
TGCGCCAGCAGCTTGTTTGGACAGGAGACTAGCACAGATACGCAGTATTTT
>NA|NA|TRBV27|TRBJ1-2
CASSLSKGVENGYTF
TGTGCCAGCAGTTTATCGAAAGGGGTAGAGAATGGCTACACCTTC
>NA|NA|TRBV10-3|TRBJ1-5
CAISEGDTSAQPQHF
TGTGCCATCAGTGAGGGAGACACCTCGGCTCAGCCCCAGCATTTT
>NA|TRBD2|TRBV7-3|TRBJ2-1
CASSLMGFGAGGVFF
TGTGCCAGCAGCTTAATGGGGTTTGGTGCGGGAGGCGTGTTCTTC
>NA|TRBD2|TRBV4-1|TRBJ2-7
CASSQGFLVAGSYEQYF
TGCGCCAGCAGCCAAGGATTTTTAGTAGCGGGATCCTACGAGCAGTACTTC
>NA|NA|TRBV7-9|TRBJ1-1
CASSLDPREAFF
TGTGCCAGCAGCTTAGATCCCCGTGAAGCTTTCTTT
>few|NA|TRBV11-2|TRBJ1-5
CASSSLGGDQPQHF
TGTGCCAGCAGCTCCCTCGGGGGGGATCAGCCCCAGCATTTT
>NA|NA|TRBV20-1|TRBJ1-1
CSALYTEAFF
TGCAGTGCCCTCTACACTGAAGCTTTCTTT
>NA|NA|TRBV10-2|TRBJ1-1
CASSGGQNTEAFF
TGCGCCAGCAGTGGAGGGCAGAACACTGAAGCTTTCTTT
>NA|TRBD1|TRBV5-1|TRBJ1-4
CASSLVGTAGGEKLFF
TGCGCCAGCAGCTTGGTAGGGACAGCCGGGGGTGAAAAACTGTTTTTT
>NA|NA|TRBV10-3|TRBJ2-2
CAITATGELFF
TGTGCCATCACTGCCACCGGGGAGCTGTTTTTT
>few|TRBD2|TRBV28|TRBJ2-7
CASSTISRTSGKYEQYF
TGTGCCAGCAGCACTATCAGTCGGACTAGCGGGAAGTACGAGCAGTACTTC
>few|NA|TRBV10-3|TRBJ2-7
CAISESGLATREQYF
TGTGCCATCAGTGAGTCCGGGCTAGCAACCCGCGAGCAGTACTTC
>few|TRBD2|TRBV5-1|TRBJ2-3
CASSLAYGGGLAVVGQYF
TGCGCCAGCAGCTTGGCCTACGGGGGAGGACTAGCAGTGGTAGGGCAGTATTTT
>NA|NA|TRBV9|TRBJ2-7
CASSRGTDYEQYF
TGTGCCAGCAGCAGAGGGACTGACTACGAGCAGTACTTC
>NA|NA|TRBV30|TRBJ1-1
CAWTRQPNTEAFF
TGTGCCTGGACCCGACAACCCAACACTGAAGCTTTCTTT
>NA|NA|TRBV29-1|TRBJ2-5
CSVGQAQETQYF
TGCAGCGTTGGACAGGCCCAAGAGACCCAGTACTTC
>NA|NA|TRBV2|TRBJ2-7
CASTFLGYEQYF
TGTGCCAGCACTTTTCTTGGCTACGAGCAGTACTTC
>few|NA|TRBV27|TRBJ2-7
CASSSLLAPKPYEQYF
TGTGCCAGCAGTTCCCTCCTAGCGCCCAAACCTTACGAGCAGTACTTC
>NA|NA|TRBV6-1|TRBJ1-3
CATRDSYSGNTIYF
TGTGCCACCCGAGACAGCTACTCTGGAAACACCATATATTTT
>NA|NA|TRBV20-1|TRBJ2-1
CSAISGSEQFF
TGCAGTGCTATTAGCGGTAGTGAGCAGTTCTTC
>NA|NA|TRBV11-2|TRBJ2-7
CASSLGGGADEQYF
TGTGCCAGCAGCCTGGGGGGGGGCGCGGACGAGCAGTACTTC
>NA|NA|TRBV11-1|TRBJ2-7
CASSLEGWGSYEQYF
TGTGCCAGTAGCCTGGAGGGATGGGGTTCCTACGAGCAGTACTTC
>NA|NA|TRBV5-1|TRBJ2-1
CASSLGDSSYNEQFF
TGCGCCAGCAGCTTGGGGGATAGCTCCTACAATGAGCAGTTCTTC
>NA|TRBD1|TRBV11-2|TRBJ2-7
CASRPTGTASAEQYF
TGTGCCAGCAGGCCAACCGGGACAGCATCTGCCGAGCAGTACTTC
>NA|NA|TRBV7-6|TRBJ2-3
CASSWRDGDTDTQYF
TGTGCCAGCAGCTGGAGGGACGGAGACACAGATACGCAGTATTTT
>NA|NA|TRBV28|TRBJ1-1
CASSSRGGTEAFF
TGTGCCAGCAGTTCCAGGGGTGGCACTGAAGCTTTCTTT
>NA|NA|TRBV7-8|TRBJ1-2
CASSLALRTDPISSYTF
TGTGCCAGCAGCTTAGCGCTAAGGACGGATCCAATCTCTAGCTACACCTTC
>NA|NA|TRBV5-4|TRBJ1-4
CASSLGGATNEKLFF
TGTGCCAGCAGCTTGGGAGGTGCAACTAATGAAAAACTGTTTTTT
>few|NA|TRBV4-1|TRBJ1-1
CASSQEGNRAKNTEAFF
TGCGCCAGCAGCCAAGAGGGGAACCGAGCCAAGAACACTGAAGCTTTCTTT
>NA|NA|TRBV5-1|TRBJ1-5
CASSPEGGNSNQPQHF
TGCGCCAGCAGCCCGGAAGGGGGAAATAGCAATCAGCCCCAGCATTTT
>NA|NA|TRBV5-1|TRBJ1-1
CASTPWTANTEAFF
TGCGCCAGCACCCCGTGGACAGCTAACACTGAAGCTTTCTTT
>NA|NA|TRBV18|TRBJ2-1
CASSLRVWGAYNEQFF
TGTGCCAGCTCACTCAGGGTATGGGGGGCCTACAATGAGCAGTTCTTC
>NA|NA|TRBV7-3|TRBJ1-1
CASSAQENTEAFF
TGTGCCAGCAGCGCACAGGAGAACACTGAAGCTTTCTTT
>once|TRBD1|TRBV30|TRBJ1-4
CACPGTGNEKLFF
TGTGCCTGCCCCGGGACAGGGAATGAAAAACTGTTTTTT
>NA|TRBD1|TRBV13|TRBJ1-1
CASSLVTVGGQEGTEAFF
TGTGCCAGCAGCTTAGTAACGGTTGGGGGACAGGAGGGTACTGAAGCTTTCTTT
>once|NA|TRBV27|TRBJ1-4
CASSLRAKGEKLFF
TGTGCCAGCAGTTTAAGGGCGAAAGGTGAAAAACTGTTTTTT
>NA|NA|TRBV15|TRBJ2-3
CATSHSRLVVTDTQYF
TGTGCCACCAGCCACTCGAGACTAGTGGTCACAGATACGCAGTATTTT
>NA|NA|TRBV5-4|TRBJ2-7
CASSLGFTAGDEQYF
TGTGCCAGCAGCTTAGGTTTCACCGCTGGAGACGAGCAGTACTTC
>NA|TRBD1|TRBV27|TRBJ1-2
CASSRTGGNYGYTF
TGTGCCAGCAGTCGGACAGGGGGGAACTATGGCTACACCTTC
>NA|NA|TRBV28|TRBJ1-2
CASSYTGSLGYGYTF
TGTGCCAGCAGTTATACAGGTTCGCTGGGCTATGGCTACACCTTC
>once|TRBD2|TRBV5-4|TRBJ2-3
CASSLRGLAGTDTQYF
TGTGCCAGCAGCTTGAGGGGACTAGCGGGCACAGATACGCAGTATTTT
>NA|NA|TRBV5-8|TRBJ1-2
CASSLVSSGDNGGYTF
TGTGCCAGCAGCTTGGTCTCAAGTGGAGACAACGGGGGCTACACCTTC
>NA|TRBD2|TRBV4-2|TRBJ2-5
CASSPRGAGGQETQYF
TGTGCCAGCAGCCCCCGGGGAGCGGGGGGCCAAGAGACCCAGTACTTC
>NA|TRBD2|TRBV10-1|TRBJ2-1
CASSTGTSGTNEQFF
TGCGCCAGCAGTACCGGGACTAGCGGGACCAATGAGCAGTTCTTC